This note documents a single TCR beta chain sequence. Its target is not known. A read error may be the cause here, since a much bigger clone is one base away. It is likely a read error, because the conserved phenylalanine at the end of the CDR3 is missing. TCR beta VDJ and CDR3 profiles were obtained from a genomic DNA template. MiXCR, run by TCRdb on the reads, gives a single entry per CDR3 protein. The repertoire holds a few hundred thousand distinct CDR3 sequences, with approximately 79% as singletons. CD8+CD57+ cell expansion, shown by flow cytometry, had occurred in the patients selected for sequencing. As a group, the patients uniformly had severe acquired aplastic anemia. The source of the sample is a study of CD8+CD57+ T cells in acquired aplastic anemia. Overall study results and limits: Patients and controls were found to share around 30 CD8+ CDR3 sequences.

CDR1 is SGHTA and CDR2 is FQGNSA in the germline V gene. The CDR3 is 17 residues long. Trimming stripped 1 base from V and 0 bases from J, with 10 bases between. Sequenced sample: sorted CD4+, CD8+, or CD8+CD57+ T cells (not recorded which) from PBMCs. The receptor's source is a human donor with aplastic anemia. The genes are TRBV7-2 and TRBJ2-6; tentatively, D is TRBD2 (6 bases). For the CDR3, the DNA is TGTGCCAGCAGCTTAGGGGGGGTCCCCTCTGGGGCCAACGTCCTGACTCTC. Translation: CASSLGGVPSGANVLTL.